This T cell receptor beta chain is from a study of T cells in localized non-small cell lung cancer. CDR3 length equals 17 residues. In germline, CDR1 is MNHEY, CDR2 SMNVEV (reference sequence). Trimming removed 5 bases from V and 0 bases from J, with 17 bases in between. Clones were sequenced by immunoSEQ multiplex PCR, and TCRdb holds only the in-frame ones, with some missing. Of around 26,000 clones listed, over 70% are singletons. The TCR comes from a man aged 40 to 69 with stage III squamous cell lung carcinoma. The material was peripheral blood, obtained before any cancer treatment. J is TRBJ2-1 and V is TRBV27; weak D call: TRBD2 (5 bases). The CDR3 loop reads CASSPPNREGSYNEQFF. The CDR3 nucleotides are TGTGCCAGCAGTCCCCCCAATCGCGAGGGCTCCTACAATGAGCAGTTCTTC.